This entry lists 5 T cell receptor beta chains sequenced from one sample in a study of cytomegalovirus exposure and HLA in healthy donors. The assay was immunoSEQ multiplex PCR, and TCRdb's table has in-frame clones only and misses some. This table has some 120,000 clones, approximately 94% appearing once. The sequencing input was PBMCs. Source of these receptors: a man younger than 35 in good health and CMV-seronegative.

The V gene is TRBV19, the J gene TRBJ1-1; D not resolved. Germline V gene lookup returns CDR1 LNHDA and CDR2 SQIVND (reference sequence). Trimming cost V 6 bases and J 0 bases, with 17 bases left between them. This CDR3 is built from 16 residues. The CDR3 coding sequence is TGTGCCAGTAGCATTGGCCGGGAGAACATGAACACTGAAGCTTTCTTT. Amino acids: CASSIGRENMNTEAFF.

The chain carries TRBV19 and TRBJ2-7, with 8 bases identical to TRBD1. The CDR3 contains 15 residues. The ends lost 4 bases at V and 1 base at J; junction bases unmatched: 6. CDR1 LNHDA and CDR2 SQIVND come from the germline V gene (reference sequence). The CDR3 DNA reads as TGTGCCAGTAGTAGTGGACAGGGAAGGTCCTACGAGCAGTACTTC. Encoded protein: CASSSGQGRSYEQYF.

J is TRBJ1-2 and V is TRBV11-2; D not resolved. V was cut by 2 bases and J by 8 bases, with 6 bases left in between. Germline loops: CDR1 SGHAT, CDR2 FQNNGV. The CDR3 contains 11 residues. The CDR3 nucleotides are TGTGCCAGCAGCTTAAACGGGGGCTACACCTTC. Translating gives CASSLNGGYTF.

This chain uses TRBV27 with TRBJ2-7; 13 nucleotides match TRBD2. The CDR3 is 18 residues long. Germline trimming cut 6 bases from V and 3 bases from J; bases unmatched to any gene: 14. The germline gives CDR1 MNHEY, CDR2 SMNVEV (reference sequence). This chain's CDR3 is CASRRTSGSYSPDYEQYF. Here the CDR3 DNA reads TGTGCCAGCAGAAGGACTAGCGGGAGCTATTCCCCAGACTACGAGCAGTACTTC.

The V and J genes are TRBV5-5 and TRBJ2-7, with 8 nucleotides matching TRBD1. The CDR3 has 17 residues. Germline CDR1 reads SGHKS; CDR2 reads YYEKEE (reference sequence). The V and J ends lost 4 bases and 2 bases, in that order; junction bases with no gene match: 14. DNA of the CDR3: TGTGCCAGCAGCCCCGGCGTTTGGACAGGGCCTACCTACGAGCAGTACTTC. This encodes CASSPGVWTGPTYEQYF. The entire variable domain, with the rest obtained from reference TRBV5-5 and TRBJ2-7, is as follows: DAGVTQSPTHLIKTRGQQVTLRCSPISGHKSVSWYQQVLGQGPQFIFQYYEKEERGRGNFPDRFSARQFPNYSSELNVNALLLGDSALYLCASSPGVWTGPTYEQYFGPGTRLTVT.